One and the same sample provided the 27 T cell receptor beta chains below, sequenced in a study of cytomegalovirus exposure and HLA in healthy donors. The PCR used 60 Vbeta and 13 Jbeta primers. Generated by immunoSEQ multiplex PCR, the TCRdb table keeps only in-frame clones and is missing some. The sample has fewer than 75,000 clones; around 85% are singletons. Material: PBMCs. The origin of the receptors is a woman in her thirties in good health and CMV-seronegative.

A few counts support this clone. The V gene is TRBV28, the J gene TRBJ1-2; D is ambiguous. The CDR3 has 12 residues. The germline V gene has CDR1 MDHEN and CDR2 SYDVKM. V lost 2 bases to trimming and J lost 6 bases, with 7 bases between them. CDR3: CASSLIADGYTF. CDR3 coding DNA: TGTGCCAGCAGTTTAATCGCGGATGGCTACACCTTC.

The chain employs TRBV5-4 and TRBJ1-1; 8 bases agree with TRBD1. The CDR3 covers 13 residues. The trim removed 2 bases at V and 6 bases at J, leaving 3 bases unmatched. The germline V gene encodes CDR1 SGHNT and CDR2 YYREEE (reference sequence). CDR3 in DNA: TGTGCCAGCAGCTTACCACAGGGGGCTGAAGCTTTCTTT. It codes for CASSLPQGAEAFF.

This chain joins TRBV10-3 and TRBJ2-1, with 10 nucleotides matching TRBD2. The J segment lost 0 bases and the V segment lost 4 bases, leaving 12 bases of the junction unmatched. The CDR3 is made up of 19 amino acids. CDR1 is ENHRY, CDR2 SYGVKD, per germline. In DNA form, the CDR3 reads TGTGCCATCAGTGCCCCCCTAGCGGGGGACTCAAGCTCCTACAATGAGCAGTTCTTC. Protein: CAISAPLAGDSSSYNEQFF.

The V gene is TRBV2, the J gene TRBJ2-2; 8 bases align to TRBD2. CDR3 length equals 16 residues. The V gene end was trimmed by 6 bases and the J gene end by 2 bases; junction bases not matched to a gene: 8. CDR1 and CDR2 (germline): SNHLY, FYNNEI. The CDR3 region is CASRGPGGRNTGELFF. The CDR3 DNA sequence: TGTGCCAGCAGGGGGCCGGGGGGGCGAAACACCGGGGAGCTGTTTTTT.

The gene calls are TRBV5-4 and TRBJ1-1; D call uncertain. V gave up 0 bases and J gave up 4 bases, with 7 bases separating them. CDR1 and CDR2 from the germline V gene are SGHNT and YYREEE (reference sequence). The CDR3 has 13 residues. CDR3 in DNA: TGTGCCAGCAGCTTGGAAACGGGCACTGAAGCTTTCTTT. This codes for CASSLETGTEAFF.

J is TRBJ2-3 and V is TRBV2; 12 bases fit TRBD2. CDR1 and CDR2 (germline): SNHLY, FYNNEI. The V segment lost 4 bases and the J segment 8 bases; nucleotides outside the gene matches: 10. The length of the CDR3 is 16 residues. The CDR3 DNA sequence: TGTGCCAGCAGTGTACTAGCGGGGGGCCTATCCCTTACGCAGTATTTT. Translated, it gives CASSVLAGGLSLTQYF.

The DNA for the CDR3 is TGTGCCAGCAGTGATGCTAGCGAAGAGCAGTACGTC. It is translated as CASSDASEEQYV. This chain links TRBV6-5 with TRBJ2-7; D possibly corresponds to TRBD2 (6 bases). V lost 5 bases and J 7 bases, leaving 12 bases between the germline ends. CDR3 length: 12 amino acids. Germline CDR1 MNHEY, CDR2 SVGAGI.

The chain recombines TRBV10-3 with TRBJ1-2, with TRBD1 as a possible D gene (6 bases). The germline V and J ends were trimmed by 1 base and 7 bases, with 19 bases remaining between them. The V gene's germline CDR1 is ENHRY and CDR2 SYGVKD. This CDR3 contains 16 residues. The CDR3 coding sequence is TGTGCCATCAGTGAGTTTACAGGGAATTCTGGCGGTGGCTACACCTTC. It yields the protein CAISEFTGNSGGGYTF.

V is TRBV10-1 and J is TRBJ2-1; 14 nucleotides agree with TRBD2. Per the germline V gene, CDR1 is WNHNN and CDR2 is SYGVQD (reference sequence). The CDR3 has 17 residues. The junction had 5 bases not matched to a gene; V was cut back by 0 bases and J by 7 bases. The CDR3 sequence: CASSESGLAGGLNEQFF. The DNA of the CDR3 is TGCGCCAGCAGTGAGTCCGGACTAGCGGGGGGATTGAATGAGCAGTTCTTC.

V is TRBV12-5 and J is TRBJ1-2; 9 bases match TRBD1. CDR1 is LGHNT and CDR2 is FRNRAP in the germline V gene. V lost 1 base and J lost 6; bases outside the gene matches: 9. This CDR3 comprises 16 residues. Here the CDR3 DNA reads TGTGCTAGTGGTTTGGCCCCACAGGGGGCGGGCCATGGCTACACCTTC. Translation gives CASGLAPQGAGHGYTF.

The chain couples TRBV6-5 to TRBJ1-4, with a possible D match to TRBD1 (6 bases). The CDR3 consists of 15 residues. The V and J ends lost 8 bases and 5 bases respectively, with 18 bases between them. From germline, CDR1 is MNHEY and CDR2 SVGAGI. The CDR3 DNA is TGTGCCAGCTACGACAATACAGGGCTCAATGAAAAACTGTTTTTT. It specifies CASYDNTGLNEKLFF.

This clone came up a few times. CDR3 residues: CASSPQGAYGYTF. The CDR3 DNA reads TGCGCCAGCAGCCCACAGGGGGCCTATGGCTACACCTTC. The rearrangement links TRBV4-3 to TRBJ1-2; 9 bases are shared with TRBD1. The CDR3 covers 13 residues. In germline, CDR1 is LGHNA, CDR2 YSLEER. V lost 4 bases and J lost 4; bases outside the gene matches: 1.

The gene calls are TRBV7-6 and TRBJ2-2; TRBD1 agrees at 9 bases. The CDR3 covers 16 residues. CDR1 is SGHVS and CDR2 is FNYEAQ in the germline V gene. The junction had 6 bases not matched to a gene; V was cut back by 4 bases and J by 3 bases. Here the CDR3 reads CASSSTGQGYTGELFF. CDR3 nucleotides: TGTGCCAGCAGCTCCACGGGACAGGGTTACACCGGGGAGCTGTTTTTT.

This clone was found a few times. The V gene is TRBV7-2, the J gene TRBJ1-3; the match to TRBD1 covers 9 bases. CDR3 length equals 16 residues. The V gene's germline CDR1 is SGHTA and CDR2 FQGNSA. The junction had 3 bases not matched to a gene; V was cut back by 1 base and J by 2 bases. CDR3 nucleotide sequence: TGTGCCAGCAGCTTAGTCGGGACAGGGACTGGAAACACCATATATTTT. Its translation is CASSLVGTGTGNTIYF.

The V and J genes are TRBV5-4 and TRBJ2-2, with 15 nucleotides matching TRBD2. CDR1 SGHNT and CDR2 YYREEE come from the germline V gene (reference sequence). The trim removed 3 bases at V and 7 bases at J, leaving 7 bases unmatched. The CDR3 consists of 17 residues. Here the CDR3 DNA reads TGTGCCAGCAGCTCTGGACTAGCGGGAGGGCCAGGCGGGGAGCTGTTTTTT. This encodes CASSSGLAGGPGGELFF.

The CDR3 region has the DNA TGCGCCAGCAGCCAAGATCCACAGGGGGCGAGAGATGGCTACACCTTC. Its protein is CASSQDPQGARDGYTF. This rearrangement joins TRBV4-3 to TRBJ1-2; 9 positions agree with TRBD1. V lost 0 bases and J lost 6; bases outside the gene matches: 8. Germline V CDR1 and CDR2: LGHNA, YSLEER. The CDR3 runs to 16 residues.

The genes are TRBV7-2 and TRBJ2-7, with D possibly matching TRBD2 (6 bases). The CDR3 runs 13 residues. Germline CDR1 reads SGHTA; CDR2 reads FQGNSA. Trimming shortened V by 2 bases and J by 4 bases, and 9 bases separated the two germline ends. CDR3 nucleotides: TGTGCCAGCAGCTTAACTAGCTTATACGAGCAGTACTTC. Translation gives CASSLTSLYEQYF. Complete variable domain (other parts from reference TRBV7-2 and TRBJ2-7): GAGVSQSPSNKVTEKGKDVELRCDPISGHTALYWYRQSLGQGLEFLIYFQGNSAPDKSGLPSDRFSAERTGGSVSTLTIQRTQQEDSAVYLCASSLTSLYEQYFGPGTRLTVT.

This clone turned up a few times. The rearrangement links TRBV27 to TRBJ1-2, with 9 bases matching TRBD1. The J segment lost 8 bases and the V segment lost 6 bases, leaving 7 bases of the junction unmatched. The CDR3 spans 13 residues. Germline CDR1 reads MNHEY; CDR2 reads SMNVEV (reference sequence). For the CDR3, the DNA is TGTGCCAGCAGGGGGACAGGGCCTTTCGGCTACACCTTC. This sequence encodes CASRGTGPFGYTF.

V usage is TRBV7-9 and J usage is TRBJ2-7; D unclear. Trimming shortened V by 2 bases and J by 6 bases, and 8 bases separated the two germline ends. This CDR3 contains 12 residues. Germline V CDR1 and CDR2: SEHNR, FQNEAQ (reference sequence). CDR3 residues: CASSLSYLEQYF. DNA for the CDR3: TGTGCCAGCAGCTTATCCTACCTCGAGCAGTACTTC.

The CDR3 spells CASSPGVGGGWYEQYF. The CDR3 DNA reads as TGTGCCAGCAGCCCGGGGGTGGGTGGGGGATGGTACGAGCAGTACTTC. The chain has TRBV7-2 and TRBJ2-5, with D possibly being TRBD2 (6 bases). The assigned J gene may be wrong: the sequence end matches TRBJ2-7 better. The CDR3 has 16 amino acids. Germline V CDR1 and CDR2: SGHTA, FQGNSA.

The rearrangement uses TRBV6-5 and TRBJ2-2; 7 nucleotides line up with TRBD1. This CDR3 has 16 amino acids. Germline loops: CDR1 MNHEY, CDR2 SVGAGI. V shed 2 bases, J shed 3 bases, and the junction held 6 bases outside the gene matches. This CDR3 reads CASSYPTGVHTGELFF. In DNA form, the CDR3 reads TGTGCCAGCAGTTACCCAACAGGGGTGCACACCGGGGAGCTGTTTTTT.

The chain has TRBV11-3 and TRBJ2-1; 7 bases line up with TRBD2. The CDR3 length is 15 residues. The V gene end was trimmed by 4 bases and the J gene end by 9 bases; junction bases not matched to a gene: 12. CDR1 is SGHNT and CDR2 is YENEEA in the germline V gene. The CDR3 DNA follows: TGTGCCAGCAGCTCCCTTAGCGGGTTTAATAGTGAGCAGTTCTTC. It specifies CASSSLSGFNSEQFF.

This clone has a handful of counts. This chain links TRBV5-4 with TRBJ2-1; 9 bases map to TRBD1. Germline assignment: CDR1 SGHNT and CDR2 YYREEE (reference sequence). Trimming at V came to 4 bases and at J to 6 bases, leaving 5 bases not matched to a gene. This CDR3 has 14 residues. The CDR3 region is CASSTGGGSNEQFF. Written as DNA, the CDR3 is TGTGCCAGCAGCACAGGGGGCGGTAGCAATGAGCAGTTCTTC.

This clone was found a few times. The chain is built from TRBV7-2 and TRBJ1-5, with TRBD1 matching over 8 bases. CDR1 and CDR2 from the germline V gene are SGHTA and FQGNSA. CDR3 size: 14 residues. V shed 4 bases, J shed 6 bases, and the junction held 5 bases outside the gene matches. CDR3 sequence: CASSSSGGSQPQHF. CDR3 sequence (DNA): TGTGCCAGCAGCTCGTCAGGGGGCTCTCAGCCCCAGCATTTT.

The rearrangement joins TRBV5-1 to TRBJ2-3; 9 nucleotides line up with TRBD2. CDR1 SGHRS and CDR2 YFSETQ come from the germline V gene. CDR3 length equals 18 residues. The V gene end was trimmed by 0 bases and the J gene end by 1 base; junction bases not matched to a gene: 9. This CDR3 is CASSLETSGLSGTDTQYF. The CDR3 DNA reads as TGCGCCAGCAGCTTGGAGACTAGCGGTCTATCGGGCACAGATACGCAGTATTTT.

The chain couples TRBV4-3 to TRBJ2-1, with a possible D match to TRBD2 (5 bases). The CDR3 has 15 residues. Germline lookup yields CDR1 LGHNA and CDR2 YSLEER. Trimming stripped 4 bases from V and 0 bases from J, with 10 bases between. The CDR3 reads CASSPVGASYNEQFF. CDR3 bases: TGCGCCAGCAGCCCGGTGGGAGCCTCCTACAATGAGCAGTTCTTC.

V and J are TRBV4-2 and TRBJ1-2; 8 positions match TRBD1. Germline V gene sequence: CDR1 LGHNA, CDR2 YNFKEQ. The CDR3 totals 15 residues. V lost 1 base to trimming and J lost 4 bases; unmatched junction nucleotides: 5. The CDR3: CASSQGTGKGYGYTF. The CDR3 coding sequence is TGTGCCAGCAGCCAAGGGACAGGGAAGGGCTATGGCTACACCTTC.